The clone carrying this T cell receptor beta chain was seen once. Adults between about 18 and 89 years of age took part from 20 to 25 US areas. Assignment of participants to cohorts was predicated upon participant-reported clinical history. Clones were read by immunoSEQ multiplex PCR, and TCRdb kept only the in-frame ones, dropping some. This repertoire shows a few hundred thousand clones, 84% found once; its top ten account for approximately 7.3%. This record comes from a study of blood T cell repertoires in COVID-19. Looking at the study overall: PBMCs, B-cell-depleted T cells, or T cells provided the cDNA or gDNA that made up the material.

V lost 2 bases, J lost 3 bases, and 9 bases stayed unmatched. The length of the CDR3 is 17 residues. Germline assignment: CDR1 SGHTA and CDR2 FQGNSA. The chain has TRBV7-2 and TRBJ2-4; 8 nucleotides align to TRBD1. The sequencing input was PBMCs or T cells enriched from blood (not recorded which). The source is a woman between 35 and 50 years old who had recovered from COVID-19. The CDR3 protein is CASSLQGQGLVKNIQYF. The CDR3 DNA sequence: TGTGCCAGCAGCTTACAAGGACAGGGCTTAGTCAAAAACATTCAGTACTTC.